These 18 T cell receptor beta chains share one sample of origin, sequenced in a study of T cells in women clearing cervical HPV infection. The data were produced by immunoSEQ multiplex PCR, yet TCRdb's version contains in-frame clones alone and is incomplete. The repertoire shows tens of thousands of clones; the top ten hold around 7%. Sequences were obtained from blood buffy coat. The receptors originated from a woman between 18 and 70 years old with a cervical HPV16 infection that either progressed to CIN3+ or cleared (not recorded which).

Concerning this clone itself: The missing CDR3 end, 3 residues past where the read stops, is filled in from the germline J gene. The chain carries TRBV3-1 (or the pseudogene TRBV3-2) and TRBJ2-7; no clear D gene. Germline V CDR1 and CDR2: LGHDT, YNNKEL (reference sequence). CDR3 length equals 12 residues. Between the trimmed V and J ends, which lost 1 base and 5 bases, there was a span of 6 bases. The CDR3 DNA, read in part, is TGTGCCAGCAGCCAAGTAAGCCACGAG. This sequence encodes CASSQVSHE. The entire CDR3 reads CASSQVSHEQYF.

Comment on this clone: The sequenced fragment ends 3 residues before the CDR3 boundary, so the rest is inferred from the germline J gene. The V call is TRBV18, the J call TRBJ2-1; TRBD1 agrees at 10 bases. The CDR3 extends over 14 amino acids. CDR1 and CDR2 (germline): KGHSH, LQKENI. Trimming took 2 bases from V and 6 from J; bases not matched to a gene: 1. CDR3 DNA, as far as it was read: TGTGCCAGCTCACCAGGGACAGGGGTCAATGAG. The encoded protein is CASSPGTGVNE. The full CDR3 sequence reads CASSPGTGVNEQFF. Variable domain in full (rest from reference TRBV18 and TRBJ2-1): NAGVMQNPRHLVRRRGQEARLRCSPMKGHSHVYWYRQLPEEGLKFMVYLQKENIIDESGMPKERFSAEFPKEGPSILRIQQVVRGDSAAYFCASSPGTGVNEQFFGPGTRLTVL.

Note on this clone: The CDR3 end falls 3 residues outside the read, so it is completed with the germline J gene. The rearrangement links TRBV5-4 to TRBJ2-3; a possible D gene is TRBD2 (6 bases). V gave up 5 bases and J gave up 2 bases, with 15 bases separating them. The CDR3 extends over 15 amino acids. Looked up from germline, CDR1 is SGHNT and CDR2 is YYREEE (reference sequence). CDR3 bases read: TGTGCCAGCAGATTGAGAGGCGGGGTCACAGATACG. Its translation: CASRLRGGVTDT. The whole CDR3 protein reads CASRLRGGVTDTQYF.

A remark on this clone: The read falls 3 residues short of the CDR3 end, and the missing part is taken from the germline J gene. The chain carries TRBV7-8 and TRBJ2-3, with 10 nucleotides matching TRBD2. The CDR3 runs to 17 residues. V shed 1 base, J shed 2 bases, and the junction held 6 bases outside the gene matches. The germline CDR1 and CDR2 sequences are SGHVS and FQNEAQ. The sequenced part of the CDR3 DNA is TGTGCCAGCAGCTTAGGGCTAGCGGGGGCCCACACAGATACG. This sequence encodes CASSLGLAGAHTDT. The whole CDR3 sequence is CASSLGLAGAHTDTQYF.

In regard to this clone: Read coverage stops 3 residues before the CDR3 terminus; the germline J gene supplies the remainder. The V call is TRBV5-8, the J call TRBJ2-1; no clear D. Trimming took 1 base from V and 5 from J, leaving 7 bases between them. The CDR3 has 13 residues. CDR1 is SGHTS and CDR2 is YDEGEE in the germline V gene. The CDR3 bases that were read are TGTGCCAGCAGCTTGAGAAGGGACAATGAG. As protein: CASSLRRDNE. The entire CDR3 reads CASSLRRDNEQFF.

Turning to this clone: The read falls 3 residues short of the CDR3 end, and the missing part is taken from the germline J gene. This sequence joins TRBV12-3 or TRBV12-4 and TRBJ2-1; the match to TRBD1 covers 12 bases. Trimming at V came to 3 bases and at J to 7 bases, leaving 4 bases not matched to a gene. This CDR3 has 15 amino acids. Here the CDR3 reads CASSFGTGGSNEQFF. The sequenced part of the CDR3 DNA is TGTGCCAGCAGTTTCGGGACAGGGGGCTCTAATGAG.

With respect to this clone: The CDR3 is cut off 3 residues early in the read; its end comes from the germline J gene. The chain uses TRBV20-1 and TRBJ2-7; TRBD1 agrees at 7 bases. The V gene end was trimmed by 3 bases and the J gene end by 3 bases; junction bases not matched to a gene: 5. The CDR3 is 13 residues long. CDR1 is DFQATT and CDR2 is SNEGSKA in the germline V gene (reference sequence). CDR3 DNA (partial): TGCAGTGCTAGGTGGGACAGAGACTACGAG. The encoded protein is CSARWDRDYE. The full-length CDR3 reads as CSARWDRDYEQYF.

CDR3 loop: CASSTRDRGNSPLHF. CDR3 bases read: TGTGCCAGTAGTACCAGGGACAGGGGGAATTCACCC. The chain recombines TRBV19 with TRBJ1-6, with 11 bases identical to TRBD1. The read terminates 3 residues ahead of where the CDR3 ends, so the germline J gene completes it. This CDR3 has 15 residues. The V gene's germline CDR1 is LNHDA and CDR2 SQIVND (reference sequence). V was clipped by 4 bases and J by 7 bases; unmatched bases: 3. Using reference TRBV19 and TRBJ1-6 for the parts outside the CDR3, the full variable domain is DGGITQSPKYLFRKEGQNVTLSCEQNLNHDAMYWYRQDPGQGLRLIYYSQIVNDFQKGDIAEGYSVSREKKESFPLTVTSAQKNPTAFYLCASSTRDRGNSPLHFGNGTRLTVT.

As to this clone: The observed sequence ends 3 residues before the CDR3 terminus, with the missing tail filled in from the germline J gene. V is TRBV12-3 or TRBV12-4 and J is TRBJ2-5; 10 bases agree with TRBD1. This CDR3 has 14 residues. V shed 7 bases and J 6 bases; nucleotides not matched to a gene: 8. CDR3 region: CASTLDRGIQTQYF. The sequenced part of the CDR3 DNA is TGTGCCAGCACGCTGGACAGGGGGATTCAGACC.

On this clone: The sequence runs out 3 residues before the end of the CDR3; the remainder is reconstructed from the germline J gene. The chain couples TRBV5-1 to TRBJ1-6; possibly TRBD1 for D (6 bases). Per germline, CDR1 SGHRS and CDR2 YFSETQ. The CDR3 length is 15 residues. Between the trimmed V and J ends, which lost 0 bases and 9 bases, there was a span of 13 bases. The CDR3 sequence is CASSLATGSGSPLHF. The CDR3 DNA, read in part, is TGCGCCAGCAGCTTGGCCACAGGGTCCGGTTCACCC.

With regard to this clone: The read finishes 3 residues shy of the CDR3 end, and the germline J gene is used to complete it. This sequence joins TRBV20-1 and TRBJ2-7; D gene unclear. This CDR3 is 11 amino acids long. Looked up from germline, CDR1 is DFQATT and CDR2 is SNEGSKA (reference sequence). Trimming removed 0 bases from V and 6 bases from J, with 6 bases in between. CDR3 bases read: TGCAGTGCTAGAGAAGGGTCCGAG. Translating it yields CSAREGSE. The full CDR3 reads CSAREGSEQYF.

As to this clone: The read finishes 3 residues shy of the CDR3 end, and the germline J gene is used to complete it. The chain is built from TRBV13 and TRBJ2-5; D perhaps matches TRBD1 (6 bases). CDR3 length: 14 residues. Germline CDR1 is PRHDT and CDR2 is FYEKMQ (reference sequence). The V end was cut by 5 bases, the J end by 5 bases, with 15 bases between. The CDR3 DNA, read in part, is TGTGCCAGCAGCCCCGGGACAAACCGGGAGACC. As protein: CASSPGTNRET. The full CDR3 sequence reads CASSPGTNRETQYF.

In regard to this clone: The read is 3 residues too short to cover the CDR3 end, so that end is filled in from the germline J gene. The chain employs TRBV20-1 and TRBJ2-7, with 7 nucleotides matching TRBD2. Losses at the gene ends were 3 bases for V and 0 bases for J; bases not matched to a gene: 8. The CDR3 sequence is 15 residues long. The germline V gene has CDR1 DFQATT and CDR2 SNEGSKA (reference sequence). Partial CDR3 DNA: TGCAGTGCTAGGGCGGGGGAGACAGCCTCCTACGAG. Translation gives CSARAGETASYE. The whole CDR3 region reads CSARAGETASYEQYF.

Concerning this clone: The read comes to an end 3 residues before the CDR3 does, leaving the germline J gene to fill in the end. The chain combines TRBV20-1 with TRBJ2-2, with 8 bases matching TRBD1. In germline, CDR1 is DFQATT, CDR2 SNEGSKA (reference sequence). This CDR3 is 14 amino acids long. Trimming took 6 bases from V and 0 from J; bases not matched to a gene: 3. The CDR3 DNA, read in part, is TGCAGTGCCAGACAGGGGACGAACACCGGGGAG. This encodes CSARQGTNTGE. The whole CDR3 sequence is CSARQGTNTGELFF.

Comments on this clone: The CDR3 extends 3 residues past the end of the read, so its final part is completed from the germline J gene. The chain couples TRBV6-1 to TRBJ2-3; TRBD1 matches at 9 bases. CDR1 is MNHNS and CDR2 is SASEGT in the germline V gene. Trimming removed 2 bases from V and 7 bases from J; junction bases left unmatched: 13. The CDR3 sequence is 17 residues long. The sequenced part of the CDR3 DNA is TGTGCCAGCAGTGAATCGGTTCTGACAGGGGGATTGAATACG. Protein sequence: CASSESVLTGGLNT. The entire CDR3 reads CASSESVLTGGLNTQYF.

Remarks on this clone: The CDR3 end is not reached by the read, which stops 3 residues before it; the germline J gene fills it in. This chain links TRBV19 with TRBJ2-1; 11 bases line up with TRBD1. Germline values: CDR1 LNHDA, CDR2 SQIVND (reference sequence). J gave up 3 bases and V 5 bases, and 9 bases lay outside the gene matches. CDR3 length: 17 residues. CDR3 DNA, as far as it was read: TGTGCCAGTAGTCCCTCCGGGACAGGGGGATACTACAATGAG. Protein: CASSPSGTGGYYNE. The complete CDR3 protein is CASSPSGTGGYYNEQFF.

Details on this clone: The CDR3 goes on 3 residues after the read ends, and that part is filled in from the germline J gene. The chain is built from TRBV7-9 and TRBJ2-5; no definite D call. Trimming removed 7 bases from V and 4 bases from J, with 13 bases in between. This CDR3 contains 13 residues. Germline values: CDR1 SEHNR, CDR2 FQNEAQ (reference sequence). Here the CDR3 reads CASTPLGPETQYF. The CDR3 DNA, read in part, is TGTGCCAGCACCCCCCTAGGCCCAGAGACC.

As for this clone: The read ends 3 residues before the CDR3 terminus; that terminus is restored from the germline J gene. The chain recombines TRBV7-3 with TRBJ1-2; D possibly corresponds to TRBD1 (6 bases). The CDR3 covers 16 residues. Trimming shortened V by 5 bases and J by 3 bases, and 19 bases separated the two germline ends. Germline V gene sequence: CDR1 SGHTA, CDR2 FQGTGA. The CDR3 loop is CASSPAVGDNYYGYTF. CDR3 DNA, as far as it was read: TGTGCCAGCAGCCCAGCGGTTGGGGACAACTACTATGGC.